Presented here are 28 T cell receptor beta chains from one specimen sequenced in a study of T cell repertoires in cytomegalovirus infection. TCRdb fed the reads into MiXCR, producing one record per CDR3 protein. This sample has around 490,000 distinct CDR3 sequences; more than 20% occur once, and the top ten carry 13%. The specimen was PBMCs. These receptors all stem from a human donor in good health (CMV status not recorded). Some clones in this sample may be carry-over from other donors' samples.

The chain uses TRBV24-1 and TRBJ2-5; 9 bases match TRBD1. The CDR3 is made up of 16 amino acids. Trimming took 4 bases from V and 3 from J; bases not matched to a gene: 8. Germline V lookup: CDR1 KGHDR, CDR2 SFDVKD. Here the CDR3 DNA reads TGTGCCACCAGTGAACAGGGGGCTCTTGGGAAAGAGACCCAGTACTTC. Amino acids: CATSEQGALGKETQYF.

The table lists this clonotype with many counts. The genes are TRBV7-2 and TRBJ2-2; D possibly matches TRBD1 or TRBD2 (5 bases each). CDR3 length equals 18 residues. Trimming took 5 bases from V and 4 from J, leaving 23 bases between them. Germline V gene lookup returns CDR1 SGHTA and CDR2 FQGNSA. CDR3 in DNA: TGTGCCAGCAGCGCATACAGGCCCGTGAAGGCGGGCACCGGGGAGCTGTTTTTT. Protein sequence: CASSAYRPVKAGTGELFF.

This clonotype showed up many times. One end of the junction varies from germline; a read error may be responsible. This chain connects TRBV10-3 to TRBJ2-1, with 8 bases that match TRBD1. This CDR3 has 13 residues. Germline V gives CDR1 ENHRY, CDR2 SYGVKD. The CDR3 reads CAVRGLGPNEQFF. CDR3 coding DNA: TGTGCCGTCAGGGGGCTAGGGCCCAATGAGCAGTTCTTC.

The chain is built from TRBV5-1 and TRBJ2-5; no reliable D call. The V and J ends lost 0 bases and 4 bases respectively, with 13 bases between them. This CDR3 spans 15 amino acids. CDR1 is SGHRS, CDR2 YFSETQ, per germline. The CDR3 here is CASSLDQRSIETQYF. CDR3 in DNA: TGCGCCAGCAGCTTGGACCAAAGGAGTATAGAGACCCAGTACTTC.

The chain has TRBV29-1 and TRBJ1-5, with TRBD1 identical over 7 bases. Trimming cost V 6 bases and J 5 bases; bases outside gene matches: 4. Per germline, CDR1 SQVTM and CDR2 ANQGSEA. CDR3 length: 12 amino acids. The CDR3: CSVRQGDQPQHF. The CDR3 DNA is TGCAGCGTCCGACAGGGTGATCAGCCCCAGCATTTT.

J is TRBJ2-5 and V is TRBV4-1, with D possibly TRBD2 on 7 matching bases. Germline loops: CDR1 MGHRA, CDR2 YSYEKL. This CDR3 has 15 residues. Deletions cut 1 base from V and 5 bases from J, with 14 bases between. The CDR3 loop reads CASSQGGGAWETQYF. CDR3 DNA: TGCGCCAGCAGCCAAGGTGGGGGGGCCTGGGAGACCCAGTACTTC.

The V call is TRBV6-2 or TRBV6-3, the J call TRBJ2-7; D gene uncertain. The CDR3 covers 15 residues. Looked up from germline, CDR1 is MNHEY and CDR2 is SVGEGT. Trimming stripped 2 bases from V and 3 bases from J, with 14 bases between. Here the CDR3 reads CASSYGSGSYYEQYV. In DNA, the CDR3 is TGTGCCAGCAGTTACGGGTCGGGCAGCTACTACGAGCAGTACGTC.

This chain joins TRBV7-2 and TRBJ2-4, with D possibly TRBD2 on 7 matching bases. This CDR3 is 16 amino acids long. Germline V lookup: CDR1 SGHTA, CDR2 FQGNSA. Trimming shortened V by 5 bases and J by 0 bases, and 14 bases separated the two germline ends. The DNA for the CDR3 is TGTGCCAGCAGCCCAGGGGAGGGGCTAGCCAAAAACATTCAGTACTTC. This sequence encodes CASSPGEGLAKNIQYF.

The gene calls are TRBV19 and TRBJ2-7; D may be TRBD2 (6 bases). Germline V lookup: CDR1 LNHDA, CDR2 SQIVND (reference sequence). The CDR3 is 13 residues long. The V and J ends lost 5 bases and 0 bases respectively, with 8 bases between them. CDR3 nucleotides: TGTGCCAGTAGTGCGGGAAGCTCCTACGAGCAGTACTTC. This translates into CASSAGSSYEQYF.

This clonotype was observed a handful of times. This chain links TRBV4-2 with TRBJ1-2; D not certain. This CDR3 has 15 residues. CDR1 and CDR2 (germline): LGHNA, YNFKEQ. Trimming shortened V by 4 bases and J by 4 bases, and 16 bases separated the two germline ends. CDR3 sequence: CASSRTTEGVYGYTF. In DNA form, the CDR3 reads TGTGCCAGCAGCCGAACCACGGAGGGCGTCTATGGCTACACCTTC.

This clonotype appeared a few times. The CDR3 DNA follows: TGTGCCAGCAGCTTCGTCGGGACTAGCGGGTCTGAGCAGTACGTC. Translating gives CASSFVGTSGSEQYV. This chain links TRBV7-2 with TRBJ2-7, with 12 positions matching TRBD2. V lost 3 bases and J lost 7; bases outside the gene matches: 7. This CDR3 region has 15 residues. Germline V gives CDR1 SGHTA, CDR2 FQGNSA.

This clonotype was detected only a few times. The CDR3 DNA is TGTGCCAGCAGCTTAACGATAAGGGAGACCCAGTACTTC. This sequence encodes CASSLTIRETQYF. This sequence joins TRBV7-3 and TRBJ2-5; D remains ambiguous. The germline gives CDR1 SGHTA, CDR2 FQGTGA. The CDR3 has 13 amino acids. The V end was cut by 0 bases, the J end by 5 bases, with 7 bases between.

The chain uses TRBV4-3 and TRBJ2-1, with D perhaps TRBD2 (6 bases). V was clipped by 0 bases and J by 2 bases, with 11 bases between them. CDR3 length: 16 residues. CDR1 LGHNA and CDR2 YSLEER come from the germline V gene. CDR3: CASSQEQRVAYNEQFF. DNA for the CDR3: TGCGCCAGCAGCCAAGAGCAGCGGGTAGCCTACAATGAGCAGTTCTTC.

As concerns this clonotype: A much larger clone differs by one base, so this may be a read error. J is TRBJ2-1 and V is TRBV7-2; tentatively, D is TRBD2 (5 bases). Per germline, CDR1 SGHTA and CDR2 FQGNSA. The CDR3 consists of 15 residues. The V end was cut by 3 bases, the J end by 3 bases, with 12 bases between. The CDR3 protein is CASSFASEGYNEQFF. In DNA, the CDR3 is TGTGCCAGCAGCTTTGCGTCAGAGGGCTACAATGAGCAGTTCTTC.

The chain has TRBV27 and TRBJ2-7, with D perhaps TRBD1 or TRBD2 (5 bases each). Per germline, CDR1 MNHEY and CDR2 SMNVEV (reference sequence). The CDR3 sequence is 14 residues long. Trimming stripped 5 bases from V and 2 bases from J, with 13 bases between. For the CDR3, the DNA is TGTGCCAGCAGTGCCTCGGTGGGACCCTACGAGCAGTACGTC. It encodes CASSASVGPYEQYV.

This clonotype was counted many times. The chain is built from TRBV12-3 or TRBV12-4 and TRBJ1-5, with no clear D. V lost 5 bases to trimming and J lost 3 bases, with 8 bases between them. The CDR3 loop spans 13 amino acids. In nucleotides, the CDR3 is TGTGCCAGCAGTGCAGGATACAATCAGCCCCAGCATTTT. Translation: CASSAGYNQPQHF.

The chain recombines TRBV6-1 with TRBJ2-1, with 10 positions matching TRBD2. With 3 bases clipped from V and 0 bases from J, the junction kept 5 bases outside the gene matches. The CDR3 has 17 amino acids. CDR1 MNHNS and CDR2 SASEGT come from the germline V gene. The CDR3 loop reads CASSEPSGGSSYNEQFF. CDR3 coding DNA: TGTGCCAGCAGTGAGCCTAGCGGGGGAAGCTCCTACAATGAGCAGTTCTTC.

A few counts support this clonotype. The chain employs TRBV5-1 and TRBJ2-2; the match to TRBD2 covers 10 bases. Germline CDR1 is SGHRS and CDR2 is YFSETQ. V shed 4 bases and J 3 bases; nucleotides not matched to a gene: 6. This CDR3 has 16 amino acids. CDR3 nucleotide sequence: TGCGCCAGCAGCCCCCCACTAGCGGGACACACCGGGGAGCTGTTTTTT. Residues: CASSPPLAGHTGELFF.

The CDR3 loop is CASSDGREVKLFF. The CDR3, as DNA: TGTGCCAGCAGTGACGGTCGGGAAGTAAAACTGTTTTTT. This chain links TRBV2 with TRBJ1-4, with D uncertain. Germline CDR1 and CDR2: SNHLY and FYNNEI. The CDR3 is made up of 13 amino acids. V dropped 3 bases and J dropped 10 bases, with 12 bases sitting between them.

V gene TRBV28 combines with J gene TRBJ2-1, with 8 bases that match TRBD1. Germline values: CDR1 MDHEN, CDR2 SYDVKM. The CDR3 runs to 14 residues. V shed 3 bases and J 10 bases; nucleotides not matched to a gene: 8. The CDR3 nucleotides are TGTGCCAGCAGTTTTAGGCAGGGGGCGCGGGAGCAGTTCTTC. This translates into CASSFRQGAREQFF.

The J gene is TRBJ2-7, the V gene TRBV19, with a tentative D call TRBD1 (6 bases). CDR3 length: 14 residues. V was pared by 8 bases and J by 6 bases, with 20 bases between. The V gene's germline CDR1 is LNHDA and CDR2 SQIVND (reference sequence). The CDR3, as DNA: TGTGCCAGTGGTCGCCGGGACACAAAGATCGAGCAGTACTTC. The encoded protein is CASGRRDTKIEQYF.

The chain links TRBV12-3 or TRBV12-4 to TRBJ1-1; D might be TRBD1 (5 bases). This CDR3 is 15 amino acids long. Trimming removed 7 bases from V and 7 bases from J, with 22 bases in between. In DNA form, the CDR3 reads TGTGCCAGCACCCAGAGGGTGGGGGTGGGCAGTGAAGCTTTCTTT. This encodes CASTQRVGVGSEAFF.

V usage is TRBV7-8 and J usage is TRBJ2-2; 9 bases align to TRBD2. The CDR3 covers 19 residues. Unmatched junction bases numbered 12, after V lost 3 bases and J lost 1 base. From germline, CDR1 is SGHVS and CDR2 FQNEAQ. CDR3 sequence: CASSFRVRSSGMNTGELFF. CDR3 in DNA: TGTGCCAGCAGCTTCCGTGTCCGATCTAGCGGGATGAACACCGGGGAGCTGTTTTTT.

The V call is TRBV19, the J call TRBJ2-1, with D perhaps TRBD1 (6 bases). V lost 4 bases, J lost 4 bases, and 14 bases lay in between. The CDR3 contains 15 residues. Germline CDR1 and CDR2: LNHDA and SQIVND (reference sequence). This chain's CDR3 is CASSTPDSLYNEQFF. The CDR3 DNA reads TGTGCCAGTAGTACCCCGGACAGTTTGTACAATGAGCAGTTCTTC.

The chain combines TRBV19 with TRBJ2-7; D is possibly TRBD1 or TRBD2 (5 bases each). Germline V CDR1 and CDR2: LNHDA, SQIVND (reference sequence). This CDR3 has 14 residues. V was clipped by 6 bases and J by 2 bases, with 14 bases between them. CDR3 region: CASSARVGPYEQYF. In DNA form, the CDR3 reads TGTGCCAGTAGCGCCAGGGTGGGACCCTACGAGCAGTACTTC. Filled out from reference TRBV19 and TRBJ2-7, the complete variable domain reads DGGITQSPKYLFRKEGQNVTLSCEQNLNHDAMYWYRQDPGQGLRLIYYSQIVNDFQKGDIAEGYSVSREKKESFPLTVTSAQKNPTAFYLCASSARVGPYEQYFGPGTRLTVT.

There are many counts of this clonotype. V is TRBV11-3 and J is TRBJ1-1; D possibly corresponds to TRBD1 (5 bases). This CDR3 is built from 17 residues. The V gene lost 5 bases and the J gene lost 4 bases, with 23 bases spanning the gap. Germline CDR1 SGHNT, CDR2 YENEEA. CDR3 nucleotide sequence: TGTGCCAGCAGCACACAAGAGCAACAGGAGTGGTCCACTGAAGCTTTCTTT. Its protein is CASSTQEQQEWSTEAFF.

There are a few counts of this clonotype. The junction and the germline gene differ at one end; a read error may be behind it. The chain is built from TRBV7-6 and TRBJ2-5; D might be TRBD2 (5 bases). CDR1 and CDR2 (germline): SGHVS, FNYEAQ. The length of the CDR3 is 15 residues. This chain's CDR3 is CASSLGPGLKETQYF. CDR3 DNA: TGTGCTAGCAGCTTAGGACCGGGGTTAAAAGAGACCCAGTACTTC.

The chain links TRBV29-1 to TRBJ2-1, with a weak D call TRBD2 (5 bases). CDR1 and CDR2 (germline): SQVTM, ANQGSEA. The length of the CDR3 is 13 residues. V was trimmed by 7 bases and J by 9 bases, leaving 19 bases between them. As DNA, the CDR3 is TGCAGCGCCGGCCGGGGATTTCCCGGTGAGCAGTTCTTC. Protein: CSAGRGFPGEQFF.